This T cell receptor beta chain came from a study of PD-L1 blockade in urothelial cancer. Study results and limitations: Durable benefit accompanied greater 3-week expansion of tumor-associated blood clones. Pretreatment TCR clonality in blood under the median foretold superior survival.

For this clone: Its specificity is unknown.

Sample contribution per patient ranged from 1 to 8, covering pretreatment and on-treatment. Profiling relied on immunoSEQ multiplex PCR, and the TCRdb table lists in-frame clones only, not all of them. The repertoire holds over 45,000 clones, with about 85% as singletons. Losses at the gene ends were 5 bases for V and 4 bases for J; bases not matched to a gene: 3. Germline CDR1 reads LNHDA; CDR2 reads SQIVND (reference sequence). CDR3 length: 14 residues. The V gene is TRBV19, the J gene TRBJ1-5, with TRBD1 matching over 9 bases. The sequence derives from a man aged 55 to 70 with urothelial cancer. The input for sequencing was PBMCs, taken around atezolizumab (anti-PD-L1) treatment. CDR3 nucleotide sequence: TGTGCCAGTAGTCCCGGGACAGGGAATCAGCCCCAGCATTTT. As protein: CASSPGTGNQPQHF. The full variable domain, with the rest looked up from reference TRBV19 and TRBJ1-5, is DGGITQSPKYLFRKEGQNVTLSCEQNLNHDAMYWYRQDPGQGLRLIYYSQIVNDFQKGDIAEGYSVSREKKESFPLTVTSAQKNPTAFYLCASSPGTGNQPQHFGDGTRLSIL.